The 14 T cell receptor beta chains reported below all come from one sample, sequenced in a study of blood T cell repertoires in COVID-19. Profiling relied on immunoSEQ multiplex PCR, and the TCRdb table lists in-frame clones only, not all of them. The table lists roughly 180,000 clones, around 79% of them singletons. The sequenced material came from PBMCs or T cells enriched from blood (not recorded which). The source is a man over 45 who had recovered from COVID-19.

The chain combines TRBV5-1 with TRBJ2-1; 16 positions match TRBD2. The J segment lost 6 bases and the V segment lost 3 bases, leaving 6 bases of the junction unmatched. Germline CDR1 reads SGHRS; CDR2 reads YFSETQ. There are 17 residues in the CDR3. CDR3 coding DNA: TGCGCCAGCAGCTGGGGACTAGCGGGAGGGCCCGGCAATGAGCAGTTCTTC. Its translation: CASSWGLAGGPGNEQFF.

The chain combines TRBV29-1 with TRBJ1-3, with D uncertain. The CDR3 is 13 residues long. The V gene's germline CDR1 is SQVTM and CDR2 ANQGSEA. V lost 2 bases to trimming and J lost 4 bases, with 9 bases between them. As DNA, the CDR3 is TGCAGCGTTGAAACTTCTTGGGGAAACACCATATATTTT. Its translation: CSVETSWGNTIYF. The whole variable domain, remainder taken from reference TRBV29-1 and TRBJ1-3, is SAVISQKPSRDICQRGTSLTIQCQVDSQVTMMFWYRQQPGQSLTLIATANQGSEATYESGFVIDKFPISRPNLTFSTLTVSNMSPEDSSIYLCSVETSWGNTIYFGEGSWLTVV.

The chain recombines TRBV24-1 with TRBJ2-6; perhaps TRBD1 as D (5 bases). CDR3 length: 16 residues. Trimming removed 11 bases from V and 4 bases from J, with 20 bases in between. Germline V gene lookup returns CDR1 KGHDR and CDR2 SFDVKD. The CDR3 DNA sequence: TGTGCCATCGAGATTGTCAGGGTCTCCGGGGCCAACGTCCTGACTTTC. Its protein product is CAIEIVRVSGANVLTF.

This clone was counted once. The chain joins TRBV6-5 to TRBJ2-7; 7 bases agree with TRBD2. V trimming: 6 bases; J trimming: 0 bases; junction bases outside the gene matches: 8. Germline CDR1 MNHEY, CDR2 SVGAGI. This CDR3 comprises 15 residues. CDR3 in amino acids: CASSSPSSGSYEQYF. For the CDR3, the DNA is TGTGCCAGCAGCTCGCCCTCTAGCGGCTCCTACGAGCAGTACTTC.

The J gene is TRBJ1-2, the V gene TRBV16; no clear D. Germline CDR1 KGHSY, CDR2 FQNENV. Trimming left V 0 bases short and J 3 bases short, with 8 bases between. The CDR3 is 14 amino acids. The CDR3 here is CASSQSREDYGYTF. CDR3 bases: TGTGCCAGCAGCCAATCACGGGAAGACTATGGCTACACCTTC.

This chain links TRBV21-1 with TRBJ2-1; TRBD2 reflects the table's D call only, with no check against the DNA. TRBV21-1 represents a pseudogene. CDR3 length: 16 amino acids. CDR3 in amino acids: CASTPSGKSSYNEQFF. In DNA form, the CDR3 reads TGTGCCAGCACGCCTAGCGGGAAGAGCTCCTACAATGAGCAGTTCTTC.

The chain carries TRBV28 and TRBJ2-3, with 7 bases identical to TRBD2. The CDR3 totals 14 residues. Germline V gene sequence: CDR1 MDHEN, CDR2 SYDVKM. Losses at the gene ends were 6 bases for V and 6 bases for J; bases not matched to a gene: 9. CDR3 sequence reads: CASRSGGSFDTQYF. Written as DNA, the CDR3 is TGTGCCAGCAGGTCTGGCGGGAGTTTTGATACGCAGTATTTT.

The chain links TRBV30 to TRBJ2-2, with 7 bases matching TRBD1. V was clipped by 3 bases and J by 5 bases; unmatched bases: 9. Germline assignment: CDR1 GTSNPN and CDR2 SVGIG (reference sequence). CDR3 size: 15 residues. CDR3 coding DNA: TGTGCCTGGAGCCACCCGACAGGGTGGACCGGGGAGCTGTTTTTT. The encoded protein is CAWSHPTGWTGELFF.

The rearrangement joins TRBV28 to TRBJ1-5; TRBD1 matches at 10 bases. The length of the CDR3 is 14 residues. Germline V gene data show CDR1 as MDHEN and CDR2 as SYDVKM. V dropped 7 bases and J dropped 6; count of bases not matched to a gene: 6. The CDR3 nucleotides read TGTGCCAGCATTTCCCGGACAGGGGGTCAGCCCCAGCATTTT. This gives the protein CASISRTGGQPQHF.

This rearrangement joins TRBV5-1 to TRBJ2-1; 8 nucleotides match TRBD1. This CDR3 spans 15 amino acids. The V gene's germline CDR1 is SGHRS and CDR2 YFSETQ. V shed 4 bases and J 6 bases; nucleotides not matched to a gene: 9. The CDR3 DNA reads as TGCGCCAGCAGCCCTGGACAGGGAAAAACCAATGAGCAGTTCTTC. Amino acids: CASSPGQGKTNEQFF.

This CDR3 reads CASSLAGQATDTQYF. The DNA of the CDR3 is TGTGCCAGCAGCTTAGCGGGACAGGCCACAGATACGCAGTATTTT. The rearrangement uses TRBV11-3 and TRBJ2-3; 8 nucleotides align to TRBD1. The CDR3 has 15 amino acids. Losses at the gene ends were 1 base for V and 2 bases for J; bases not matched to a gene: 2. Germline CDR1 reads SGHNT; CDR2 reads YENEEA.

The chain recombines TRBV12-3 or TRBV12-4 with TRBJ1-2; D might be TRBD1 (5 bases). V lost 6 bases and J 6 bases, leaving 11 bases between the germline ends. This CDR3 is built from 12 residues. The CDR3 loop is CASRHRLHGYTF. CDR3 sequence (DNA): TGTGCCAGCAGACACAGGCTGCATGGCTACACCTTC.

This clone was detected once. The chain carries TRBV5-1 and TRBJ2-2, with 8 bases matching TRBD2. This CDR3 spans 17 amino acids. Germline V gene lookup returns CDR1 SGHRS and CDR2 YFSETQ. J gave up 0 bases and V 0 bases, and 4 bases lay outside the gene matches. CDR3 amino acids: CASSLGGGNANTGELFF. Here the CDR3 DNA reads TGCGCCAGCAGCTTGGGCGGGGGGAATGCGAACACCGGGGAGCTGTTTTTT.

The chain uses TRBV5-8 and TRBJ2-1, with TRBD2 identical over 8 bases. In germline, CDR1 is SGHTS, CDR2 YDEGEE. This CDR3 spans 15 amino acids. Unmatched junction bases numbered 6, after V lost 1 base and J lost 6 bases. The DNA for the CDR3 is TGTGCCAGCAGCTTGTTCGGGAGGGCAGCCAATGAGCAGTTCTTC. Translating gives CASSLFGRAANEQFF.